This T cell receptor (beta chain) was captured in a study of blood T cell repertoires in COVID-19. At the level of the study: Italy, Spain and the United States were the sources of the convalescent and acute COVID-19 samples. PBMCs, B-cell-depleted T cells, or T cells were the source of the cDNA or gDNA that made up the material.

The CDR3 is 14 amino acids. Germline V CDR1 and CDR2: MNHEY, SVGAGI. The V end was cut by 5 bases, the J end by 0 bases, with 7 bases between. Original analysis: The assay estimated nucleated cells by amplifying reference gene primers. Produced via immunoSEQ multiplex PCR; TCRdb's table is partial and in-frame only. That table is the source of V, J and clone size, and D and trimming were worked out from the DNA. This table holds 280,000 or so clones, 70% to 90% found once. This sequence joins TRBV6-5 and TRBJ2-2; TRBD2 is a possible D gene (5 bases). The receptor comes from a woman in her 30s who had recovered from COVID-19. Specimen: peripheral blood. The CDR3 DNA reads TGTGCCAGCAGTCGGGGATCGAACACCGGGGAGCTGTTTTTT. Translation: CASSRGSNTGELFF.